A selection of T cell receptor beta chains follows, all from one sample in a study of cytomegalovirus exposure and HLA in healthy donors. Sequencing was performed with immunoSEQ multiplex PCR; in TCRdb, only in-frame clones are kept and a portion is missing. The sample holds some 62,000 clones. Sequencing input: PBMCs. The receptors stem from a man aged 30 to 39 in good health and CMV-seropositive. Both conserved end residues are part of each CDR3. The order of the fields is CDR3 DNA, CDR3 protein, J gene, D gene, CDR3 length, V gene. D genes are given only for firm matches.

CDR3 DNA: TGTGCCAGCAGCGTGACAGGGAAGGCCTACGAGCAGTACTTC
CDR3 protein: CASSVTGKAYEQYF
J gene: TRBJ2-7
D gene: TRBD1
CDR3 length: 14
V gene: TRBV7-2

CDR3 DNA: TGTGCCAGCAGCTTGGTACGGGGGTTGAACACTGAAGCTTTCTTT
CDR3 protein: CASSLVRGLNTEAFF
J gene: TRBJ1-1
D gene: -
CDR3 length: 15
V gene: TRBV5-4

CDR3 DNA: TGTGCCTGGAGGGGACAGGGGTCCTCCTACAATGAGCAGTTCTTC
CDR3 protein: CAWRGQGSSYNEQFF
J gene: TRBJ2-1
D gene: TRBD1
CDR3 length: 15
V gene: TRBV30

CDR3 DNA: TGTGCCAGCAGCTGGACAACGAGCGCCTACGAGCAGTACTTC
CDR3 protein: CASSWTTSAYEQYF
J gene: TRBJ2-7
D gene: -
CDR3 length: 14
V gene: TRBV7-8

CDR3 DNA: TGTGCCAGCAGCTTGGGGGGGCGCTACGAGCAGTACTTC
CDR3 protein: CASSLGGRYEQYF
J gene: TRBJ2-7
D gene: -
CDR3 length: 13
V gene: TRBV5-4

CDR3 DNA: TGTGCCAGCAGCTTGCGGGCATATAATTCACCCCTCCACTTT
CDR3 protein: CASSLRAYNSPLHF
J gene: TRBJ1-6
D gene: -
CDR3 length: 14
V gene: TRBV13

CDR3 DNA: TGTGCCCTGGGGGCTTTGGGCGACAATGAGCAGTTCTTC
CDR3 protein: CALGALGDNEQFF
J gene: TRBJ2-1
D gene: -
CDR3 length: 13
V gene: TRBV30

CDR3 DNA: TGTGCCAGCAGCTTAGAACCCAGCTCCTACGAGCAGTACTTC
CDR3 protein: CASSLEPSSYEQYF
J gene: TRBJ2-7
D gene: -
CDR3 length: 14
V gene: TRBV5-5

CDR3 DNA: TGTGCCAGCAGTTTGACAGCGAACTATGGCTACACCTTC
CDR3 protein: CASSLTANYGYTF
J gene: TRBJ1-2
D gene: -
CDR3 length: 13
V gene: TRBV6-5

CDR3 DNA: TGTGCCAGCAGAAAGCAGGGACAGGGGAACCCTATTGGCCGTATGAACACTGAAGCTTTCTTT
CDR3 protein: CASRKQGQGNPIGRMNTEAFF
J gene: TRBJ1-1
D gene: TRBD1
CDR3 length: 21
V gene: TRBV2

CDR3 DNA: TGCAGCGTCTCGCGGAATACTTTGAACACTGAAGCTTTCTTT
CDR3 protein: CSVSRNTLNTEAFF
J gene: TRBJ1-1
D gene: -
CDR3 length: 14
V gene: TRBV29-1

CDR3 DNA: TGTGCCTGGAGTGTACCTAGCGGGGGAGGTGAAAAACTGTTTTTT
CDR3 protein: CAWSVPSGGGEKLFF
J gene: TRBJ1-4
D gene: -
CDR3 length: 15
V gene: TRBV30

CDR3 DNA: TGTGCCTGGTTTACTAGCACAGATACGCAGTATTTT
CDR3 protein: CAWFTSTDTQYF
J gene: TRBJ2-3
D gene: -
CDR3 length: 12
V gene: TRBV30

CDR3 DNA: TGTGCCAGCAGTTACTGGGACACGGGCACCGGGGAGCTGTTTTTT
CDR3 protein: CASSYWDTGTGELFF
J gene: TRBJ2-2
D gene: -
CDR3 length: 15
V gene: TRBV6-5

CDR3 DNA: TGTGCCAGCAGCCCGGGACTAGCCACCGGGGAGCTGTTTTTT
CDR3 protein: CASSPGLATGELFF
J gene: TRBJ2-2
D gene: TRBD2
CDR3 length: 14
V gene: TRBV6-4

CDR3 DNA: TGTGCCAGCAGCCCAAGTAGCGGGAGCAGGGGCGAGCAGTACTTC
CDR3 protein: CASSPSSGSRGEQYF
J gene: TRBJ2-7
D gene: TRBD2
CDR3 length: 15
V gene: TRBV9

CDR3 DNA: TGTGCCAGCAGCGTAGGGGGCGGCACTTCCCACAATGAGCAGTTCTTC
CDR3 protein: CASSVGGGTSHNEQFF
J gene: TRBJ2-1
D gene: TRBD1
CDR3 length: 16
V gene: TRBV11-1

CDR3 DNA: TGTGCCAGCGTGTCCGGGACTAGCGGGGACAATGAGCAGTTCTTC
CDR3 protein: CASVSGTSGDNEQFF
J gene: TRBJ2-1
D gene: TRBD2
CDR3 length: 15
V gene: TRBV11-3

CDR3 DNA: TGTGCCAGCAGCTTATTCGGACAGGGTAATTACGAGCAGTACTTC
CDR3 protein: CASSLFGQGNYEQYF
J gene: TRBJ2-7
D gene: TRBD1
CDR3 length: 15
V gene: TRBV11-1

CDR3 DNA: TGTGCCAGCAGCGTAGGGCCGGGAGAAGAGACCCAGTACTTC
CDR3 protein: CASSVGPGEETQYF
J gene: TRBJ2-5
D gene: -
CDR3 length: 14
V gene: TRBV9

CDR3 DNA: TGTGCCAGCGAGTCCCGAGGGAAATACGAGCAGTACTTC
CDR3 protein: CASESRGKYEQYF
J gene: TRBJ2-7
D gene: -
CDR3 length: 13
V gene: TRBV6-5

CDR3 DNA: TGTGCCAGCAGCTCTAGCAGGGGGGCTATTGAAGCTTTCTTT
CDR3 protein: CASSSSRGAIEAFF
J gene: TRBJ1-1
D gene: TRBD1
CDR3 length: 14
V gene: TRBV7-8

CDR3 DNA: TGTGCCAGCAGCTTAGAGCCGGGACTAGCGAACAGCGGGACCCAGTACTTC
CDR3 protein: CASSLEPGLANSGTQYF
J gene: TRBJ2-5
D gene: TRBD2
CDR3 length: 17
V gene: TRBV11-2

CDR3 DNA: TGCAGCGTGACTGGGGGGGCGCATAACGAGCAGTACTTC
CDR3 protein: CSVTGGAHNEQYF
J gene: TRBJ2-7
D gene: -
CDR3 length: 13
V gene: TRBV29-1

CDR3 DNA: TGTGCCATCAGTGAGACAGGACAGGGTGACACTGAAGCTTTCTTT
CDR3 protein: CAISETGQGDTEAFF
J gene: TRBJ1-1
D gene: TRBD1
CDR3 length: 15
V gene: TRBV10-3

CDR3 DNA: TGTGCCTGGAGTGCCTACGGGGGCGAGCAGTACTTC
CDR3 protein: CAWSAYGGEQYF
J gene: TRBJ2-7
D gene: -
CDR3 length: 12
V gene: TRBV30

CDR3 DNA: TGTGCCAGCAGTGAATACCCCCCCGAGACACGAAGGGGTCACGAGCAGTACTTC
CDR3 protein: CASSEYPPETRRGHEQYF
J gene: TRBJ2-7
D gene: -
CDR3 length: 18
V gene: TRBV25-1